This passage covers 5 T cell receptor beta chains from one sample sequenced in a study of CD8 T cells in Susac syndrome. RNA amounts of roughly 0.45 to 1 ug underwent reverse transcription with random hexamers. Using its own MiXCR run on the immunoSEQ multiplex PCR reads, TCRdb lists one record per CDR3 protein. This sample has about 120,000 distinct CDR3 sequences, with nearly 96% found just once. The sequenced sample consisted of CD4+ T cells from PBMCs. These TCRs come from a human donor with Susac syndrome.

V gene TRBV3-1 combines with J gene TRBJ1-5; D is unresolved. Between the trimmed V and J ends, which lost 0 bases and 7 bases, there was a span of 7 bases. This CDR3 is 13 amino acids long. Per germline, CDR1 LGHDT and CDR2 YNNKEL (reference sequence). The CDR3, as DNA: TGTGCCAGCAGCCAAGATACCTGGCAGCCCCAGCATTTT. Its protein product is CASSQDTWQPQHF.

The chain carries TRBV4-1 and TRBJ2-7; the D is unclear. This CDR3 region has 15 residues. Germline CDR1 reads MGHRA; CDR2 reads YSYEKL. The V and J ends lost 0 bases and 0 bases respectively, with 9 bases between them. The CDR3 DNA reads as TGCGCCAGCAGCCAAGACAGCCGATTCTCCTACGAGCAGTACTTC. Its protein is CASSQDSRFSYEQYF.

The chain combines TRBV6-5 with TRBJ2-5, with D possibly TRBD2 on 6 matching bases. Trimming pared 5 bases from V and 5 bases from J, leaving 12 bases between. This CDR3 spans 13 amino acids. Looked up from germline, CDR1 is MNHEY and CDR2 is SVGAGI. CDR3 region: CASSRLEGETQYF. As DNA, the CDR3 is TGTGCCAGCAGTCGACTAGAGGGGGAGACCCAGTACTTC.

The CDR3 loop is CASRGPSTAEQYF. DNA of the CDR3: TGTGCCAGCAGGGGACCTTCTACTGCCGAGCAGTACTTC. J is TRBJ2-7 and V is TRBV6-5; TRBD1 or TRBD2 may be the D gene (5 bases each). Germline V gives CDR1 MNHEY, CDR2 SVGAGI. The CDR3 spans 13 residues. V was clipped by 6 bases and J by 6 bases, with 15 bases between them.

This clonotype was counted a few times. The rearrangement links TRBV29-1 to TRBJ1-5; 8 positions match TRBD1. Trimming cost V 2 bases and J 5 bases; bases outside gene matches: 2. The CDR3 is 13 amino acids. Germline loops: CDR1 SQVTM, CDR2 ANQGSEA. The CDR3 sequence is CSVETGGDQPQHF. The CDR3 region has the DNA TGCAGCGTTGAAACAGGGGGGGATCAGCCCCAGCATTTT.